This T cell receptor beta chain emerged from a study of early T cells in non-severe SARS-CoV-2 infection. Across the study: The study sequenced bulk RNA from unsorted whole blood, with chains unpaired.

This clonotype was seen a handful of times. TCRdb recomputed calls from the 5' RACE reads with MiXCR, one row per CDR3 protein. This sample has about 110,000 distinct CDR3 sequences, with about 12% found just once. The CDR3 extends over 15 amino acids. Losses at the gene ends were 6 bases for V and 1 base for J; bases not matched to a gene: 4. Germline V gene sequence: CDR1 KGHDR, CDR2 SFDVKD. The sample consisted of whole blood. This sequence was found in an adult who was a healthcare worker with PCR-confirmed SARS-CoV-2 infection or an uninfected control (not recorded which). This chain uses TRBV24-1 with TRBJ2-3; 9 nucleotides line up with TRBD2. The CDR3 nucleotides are TGTGCCACCAGTTTTAGCGGGAGAGGCACAGATACGCAGTATTTT. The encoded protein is CATSFSGRGTDTQYF.